These 22 T cell receptor beta chains came from one sample sequenced in a study of beta chain features in type 1 diabetes. Broader study findings: People with Type 1 diabetes carried modestly yet significantly shorter TCRB CDR3s in all four CD4+ subsets.

Their antigen targets remain unknown. Isolated RNA was reverse transcribed in full, so expressed TCRB transcripts were sequenced. Profiling relied on immunoSEQ multiplex PCR, and the TCRdb table lists in-frame clones only, not all of them. The sample consists of under 200,000 clones, approximately 10% of them appearing once. Sequencing was performed on central memory CD4+ T cells from blood. The receptor source for this set is a young man with type 1 diabetes.

This clone was detected a few times. The CDR3 sequence: CASAGGQTNNEQFF. CDR3 bases: TGTGCCAGCGCCGGCGGACAGACAAACAATGAGCAGTTCTTC. The rearrangement joins TRBV7-9 to TRBJ2-1; possibly TRBD1 for D (6 bases). This CDR3 has 14 amino acids. Germline V gene lookup returns CDR1 SEHNR and CDR2 FQNEAQ (reference sequence). The V and J ends lost 8 bases and 5 bases respectively, with 16 bases between them.

This clone was seen a handful of times. This sequence joins TRBV7-9 and TRBJ2-3; tentative D call: TRBD2 (6 bases). Germline CDR1 reads SEHNR; CDR2 reads FQNEAQ (reference sequence). The CDR3 has 14 residues. Trimming stripped 6 bases from V and 4 bases from J, with 14 bases between. This CDR3 reads CASSPGARSDTQYF. The DNA for the CDR3 is TGTGCCAGCAGTCCGGGAGCGCGTTCAGATACGCAGTATTTT.

This clone was recorded a few times. The chain carries TRBV19 and TRBJ2-1, with TRBD2 matching 11 bases. Germline V lookup: CDR1 LNHDA, CDR2 SQIVND (reference sequence). The CDR3 runs 15 residues. J lost 8 bases, V lost 3 bases, and 6 bases had no gene match. The CDR3 DNA reads as TGTGCCAGTAGTATCCTAGCGGGAGGAAACCATGAGCAGTTCTTC. Protein product: CASSILAGGNHEQFF.

The V call is TRBV5-1, the J call TRBJ2-1; 7 nucleotides align to TRBD1. The V gene end was trimmed by 4 bases and the J gene end by 5 bases; junction bases not matched to a gene: 15. Germline loops: CDR1 SGHRS, CDR2 YFSETQ. CDR3 length equals 17 residues. The CDR3 loop is CASSPLGAGGINNEQFF. CDR3 nucleotide sequence: TGCGCCAGCAGCCCCCTGGGGGCAGGGGGAATTAACAATGAGCAGTTCTTC.

This clone was observed a few times. The chain combines TRBV14 with TRBJ2-2; D might be TRBD2 (6 bases). Germline CDR1 and CDR2: SGHDN and FVKESK. Trimming pared 4 bases from V and 3 bases from J, leaving 12 bases between. This CDR3 has 15 amino acids. The CDR3 here is CASSLRDLHTGELFF. In DNA, the CDR3 is TGTGCCAGCAGCCTCCGGGACTTACACACCGGGGAGCTGTTTTTT.

The chain recombines TRBV19 with TRBJ1-2; TRBD1 agrees at 8 bases. Germline assignment: CDR1 LNHDA and CDR2 SQIVND (reference sequence). This CDR3 contains 14 residues. With V trimmed by 5 bases and J by 4 bases, 6 bases remained unmatched. CDR3 protein: CASSGQGGVYGYTF. CDR3 DNA sequence: TGTGCCAGTAGTGGACAGGGAGGAGTCTATGGCTACACCTTC.

V gene TRBV5-4 combines with J gene TRBJ1-5; D remains ambiguous. V dropped 0 bases and J dropped 3 bases, with 10 bases sitting between them. This CDR3 comprises 15 residues. The V gene's germline CDR1 is SGHNT and CDR2 YYREEE (reference sequence). CDR3 loop: CASSLASEYNQPQHF. As DNA, the CDR3 is TGTGCCAGCAGCTTGGCCTCGGAGTACAATCAGCCCCAGCATTTT.

The V gene is TRBV9, the J gene TRBJ1-5, with 8 positions matching TRBD1. The germline gives CDR1 SGDLS, CDR2 YYNGEE. V was clipped by 3 bases and J by 0 bases; unmatched bases: 11. This CDR3 spans 18 amino acids. The CDR3 spells CASSARQGPSYSNQPQHF. The CDR3 DNA reads as TGTGCCAGCAGCGCGAGACAGGGGCCCAGCTATAGCAATCAGCCCCAGCATTTT.

The CDR3 coding sequence is TGTGCCAGCAGCGCGCCAGGGACAGGGAGCGCCTACGAGCAGTACTTC. It encodes CASSAPGTGSAYEQYF. The V and J genes are TRBV7-9 and TRBJ2-7, with 9 positions matching TRBD1. The germline V gene encodes CDR1 SEHNR and CDR2 FQNEAQ (reference sequence). V shed 5 bases, J shed 2 bases, and the junction held 10 bases outside the gene matches. The CDR3 is made up of 16 amino acids. Full variable domain (missing parts from reference TRBV7-9 and TRBJ2-7): DTGVSQNPRHKITKRGQNVTFRCDPISEHNRLYWYRQTLGQGPEFLTYFQNEAQLEKSRLLSDRFSAERPKGSFSTLEIQRTEQGDSAMYLCASSAPGTGSAYEQYFGPGTRLTVT.

This rearrangement joins TRBV2 to TRBJ1-1; no reliable D call. Germline V gene sequence: CDR1 SNHLY, CDR2 FYNNEI. V was shortened by 4 bases and J by 1 base, with 13 bases between the two germline ends. CDR3 size: 15 residues. As DNA, the CDR3 is TGTGCCAGCAGTGTTTTGGCCCCCGCGAACACTGAAGCTTTCTTT. Protein product: CASSVLAPANTEAFF.

The CDR3 DNA sequence: TGTGCCTGGAGTATAGGCGGTAGCGGATTCTACAATGAGCAGTTCTTC. This encodes CAWSIGGSGFYNEQFF. The rearrangement links TRBV30 to TRBJ2-1; maybe TRBD2 (6 bases). This CDR3 contains 16 residues. V lost 2 bases to trimming and J lost 3 bases, with 17 bases between them. Germline V gives CDR1 GTSNPN, CDR2 SVGIG (reference sequence). The full variable domain, completed using reference TRBV30 and TRBJ2-1, is SQTIHQWPATLVQPVGSPLSLECTVEGTSNPNLYWYRQAAGRGLQLLFYSVGIGQISSEVPQNLSASRPQDRQFILSSKKLLLSDSGFYLCAWSIGGSGFYNEQFFGPGTRLTVL.

This clone was detected only a few times. The V call is TRBV28, the J call TRBJ2-3, with 8 positions matching TRBD2. The length of the CDR3 is 14 residues. J lost 4 bases, V lost 4 bases, and 4 bases had no gene match. Germline V CDR1 and CDR2: MDHEN, SYDVKM. The CDR3 here is CASSYSGTSDTQYF. The CDR3 nucleotides are TGTGCCAGCAGTTATAGCGGGACCTCAGATACGCAGTATTTT.

V gene TRBV27 combines with J gene TRBJ2-7; 7 bases agree with TRBD1. Germline CDR1 and CDR2: MNHEY and SMNVEV (reference sequence). The CDR3 length is 12 residues. V dropped 6 bases and J dropped 6; count of bases not matched to a gene: 5. CDR3 amino acids: CASRKQGSEQYF. CDR3 sequence (DNA): TGTGCCAGCAGAAAACAGGGGAGCGAGCAGTACTTC.

The rearrangement joins TRBV10-3 to TRBJ2-1, with 10 bases identical to TRBD1. V lost 5 bases, J lost 8 bases, and 9 bases stayed unmatched. Germline V gene data show CDR1 as ENHRY and CDR2 as SYGVKD. This CDR3 is built from 15 residues. The CDR3 nucleotides are TGTGCCATCAGTTTAACAGGGACAGGGGTAGATGAGCAGTTCTTC. It yields the protein CAISLTGTGVDEQFF.

V is TRBV19 and J is TRBJ2-6; TRBD1 matches 10 bases. V was clipped by 6 bases and J by 1 base; unmatched bases: 6. The CDR3 totals 17 residues. Germline V CDR1 and CDR2: LNHDA, SQIVND (reference sequence). CDR3 coding DNA: TGTGCCAGTAGCCGACAGGGGGCGCGGTCTGGGGCCAACGTCCTGACTTTC. Its translation is CASSRQGARSGANVLTF.

This clone was detected only a few times. The V call is TRBV13, the J call TRBJ2-5; D call uncertain. The V end was cut by 5 bases, the J end by 5 bases, with 12 bases between. CDR1 and CDR2 from the germline V gene are PRHDT and FYEKMQ (reference sequence). This CDR3 comprises 13 residues. The CDR3 region has the DNA TGTGCCAGCAGCGAACAAAACGGGGAGACCCAGTACTTC. Translation gives CASSEQNGETQYF.

The chain joins TRBV2 to TRBJ2-1, with D perhaps TRBD2 (5 bases). V lost 7 bases, J lost 11 bases, and 12 bases lay in between. Germline CDR1 reads SNHLY; CDR2 reads FYNNEI. There are 11 residues in the CDR3. This chain's CDR3 is CASIERIKQFF. CDR3 in DNA: TGTGCCAGCATCGAGCGGATTAAGCAGTTCTTC.

This clone has just a few counts. CDR3 sequence reads: CASSLNRRNEKLFF. For the CDR3, the DNA is TGTGCCAGCAGCTTGAACAGGCGAAATGAAAAACTGTTTTTT. This chain connects TRBV7-2 to TRBJ1-4; a weak D match, TRBD1 (5 bases). CDR1 is SGHTA, CDR2 FQGNSA, per germline. The V end was cut by 3 bases, the J end by 5 bases, with 10 bases between. The length of the CDR3 is 14 residues.

The rearrangement links TRBV5-4 to TRBJ2-2; possibly TRBD1 for D (7 bases). The germline CDR1 and CDR2 sequences are SGHNT and YYREEE (reference sequence). Trimming cost V 2 bases and J 6 bases, with 17 bases left between them. The CDR3 runs 16 residues. The CDR3 loop reads CASSFSAGQIAGELFF. Here the CDR3 DNA reads TGTGCCAGCAGCTTCTCGGCGGGACAGATCGCCGGGGAGCTGTTTTTT.

This clone was detected a few times. The gene calls are TRBV28 and TRBJ1-4, with a possible D match to TRBD1 (5 bases). With 6 bases removed from V and 8 bases from J, the gap between germline ends came to 16 bases. CDR1 is MDHEN, CDR2 SYDVKM, per germline. The CDR3 is 14 residues long. The CDR3, as DNA: TGTGCCAGCAGCGTAACAGGCGGGAGCGAAAAACTGTTTTTT. Encoded protein: CASSVTGGSEKLFF.

This clone was counted a few times. This chain links TRBV19 with TRBJ1-1; tentative D call: TRBD1 (5 bases). CDR3 length: 15 amino acids. The germline V gene has CDR1 LNHDA and CDR2 SQIVND (reference sequence). V lost 5 bases and J lost 5, with 18 bases in between. The CDR3 loop reads CASSYSGGSETEAFF. CDR3 DNA sequence: TGTGCCAGTAGTTATTCCGGGGGGAGCGAAACTGAAGCTTTCTTT.

The chain employs TRBV7-6 and TRBJ1-2, with D tentatively TRBD1 (5 bases). The CDR3 is 12 residues long. Germline values: CDR1 SGHVS, CDR2 FNYEAQ. Trimming cost V 3 bases and J 9 bases, with 11 bases left between them. The CDR3 loop is CASSLQGKRYTF. As DNA, the CDR3 is TGTGCCAGCAGCTTGCAGGGCAAACGCTACACCTTC.